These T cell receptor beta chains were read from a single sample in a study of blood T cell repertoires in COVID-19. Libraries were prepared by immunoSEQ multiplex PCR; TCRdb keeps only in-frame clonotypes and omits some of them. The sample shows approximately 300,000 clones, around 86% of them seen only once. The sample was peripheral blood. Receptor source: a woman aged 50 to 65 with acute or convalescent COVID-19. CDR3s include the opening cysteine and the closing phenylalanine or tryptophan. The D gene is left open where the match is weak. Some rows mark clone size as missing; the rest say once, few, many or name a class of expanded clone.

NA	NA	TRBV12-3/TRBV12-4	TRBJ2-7	CASSPGVAGAIF	TGTGCCAGCAGTCCCGGGGTCGCAGGGGCAATATTC
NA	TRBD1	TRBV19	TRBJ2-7	CASSIGPRDRDEQYF	TGTGCCAGTAGTATAGGACCCCGGGACAGGGACGAGCAGTACTTC
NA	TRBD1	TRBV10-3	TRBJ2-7	CATATGVHGSYEQYF	TGTGCCACAGCAACAGGGGTACATGGGTCCTACGAGCAGTACTTC
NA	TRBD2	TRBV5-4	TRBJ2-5	CASSLAGVAETQYF	TGTGCCAGCAGCTTAGCGGGAGTCGCGGAGACCCAGTACTTC
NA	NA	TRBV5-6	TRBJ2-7	CASGRGRYEQYF	TGTGCCAGCGGAAGGGGAAGGTACGAGCAGTACTTC
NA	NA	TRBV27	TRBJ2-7	CASADSGTAPYEQYF	TGTGCCAGCGCCGATAGCGGTACTGCTCCCTACGAGCAGTACTTC
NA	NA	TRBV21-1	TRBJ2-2	CASSKELRVLLFTGELFF	TGTGCCAGCAGCAAAGAACTCCGGGTTCTACTATTCACCGGGGAGCTGTTTTTT
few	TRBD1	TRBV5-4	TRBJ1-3	CASSPGQDGNTIYF	TGTGCCAGCAGCCCGGGACAGGATGGGAACACCATATATTTT
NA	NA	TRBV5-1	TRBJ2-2	CASSSSSGTGELFF	TGCGCCAGCAGCTCTTCTAGTGGCACCGGGGAGCTGTTTTTT
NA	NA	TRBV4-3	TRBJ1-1	CASSQDLPVNTEAFF	TGCGCCAGCAGCCAAGACTTACCAGTGAACACTGAAGCTTTCTTT